This TCR beta chain stems from a study of technical replicates of blood from several donors. This clone was seen repeatedly, ten times or more. Trimming at V came to 7 bases and at J to 12 bases, leaving 5 bases not matched to a gene. This CDR3 has 12 amino acids. CDR1 is SEHNR and CDR2 is FQNEAQ in the germline V gene (reference sequence). The repertoire was sequenced with immunoSEQ multiplex PCR; TCRdb's copy has only in-frame clones and lacks some. Of 50,000 to 70,000 clones in the sample, approximately 86% are singletons; the top ten hold 5% to 5.5%. This chain uses TRBV7-9 with TRBJ2-1; TRBD2 matches 11 bases. The receptor was isolated from a human donor in good health. Some clones in this sample may be carry-over from other donors' samples. The sequencing input was PBMCs. The CDR3 DNA reads TGTGCCAGCACCTTGACTAGCGGGACGCAGTTCTTC. Translating it yields CASTLTSGTQFF.